This T cell receptor (beta chain) was sequenced during a study of T cell responses to AZD1222 COVID-19 vaccine. Repertoires were generated with immunoSEQ multiplex PCR, while TCRdb's copy carries only in-frame clones and drops some. The repertoire holds around 120,000 clones, with more than 75% as singletons. This clone was counted once. This CDR3 is built from 13 residues. Germline CDR1 GTSNPN, CDR2 SVGIG (reference sequence). Trimming removed 3 bases from V and 3 bases from J, with 8 bases in between. The V call is TRBV30, the J call TRBJ2-2, with a weak D call TRBD2 (6 bases). The sample was peripheral blood, taken 28 days after the second AZD1222 dose. The TCR was taken from an adult who received the AZD1222 COVID-19 vaccine. CDR3: CAWSGSHTGELFF. The DNA for the CDR3 is TGTGCCTGGAGCGGGAGTCACACCGGGGAGCTGTTTTTT.